These 28 T cell receptor beta chains came from one sample sequenced in a study of blood T cell repertoires in COVID-19. The protocol was immunoSEQ multiplex PCR, while the TCRdb copy is restricted to in-frame clones and leaves out a portion. The data show about 200,000 clones, roughly nine tenths seen once. The sequencing sample was made of peripheral blood. These TCRs come from a woman in her forties or fifties with COVID-19, enrolled during active disease.

The genes are TRBV5-6 and TRBJ1-2; tentatively, D is TRBD1 (5 bases). V was cut by 2 bases and J by 4 bases, with 12 bases left in between. The CDR3 totals 14 residues. Germline CDR1 is SGHDT and CDR2 is YYEEEE. The CDR3 nucleotides are TGTGCCAGCAGCTTAGGTAGACAGCTCTATGGCTACACCTTC. It codes for CASSLGRQLYGYTF.

This clone occurred a few times. This rearrangement joins TRBV7-9 to TRBJ1-1; 7 bases fit TRBD1. The CDR3 is 14 residues long. CDR1 is SEHNR, CDR2 FQNEAQ, per germline (reference sequence). V gave up 7 bases and J gave up 4 bases; unmatched junction bases: 9. The CDR3 coding sequence is TGTGCCAGCACCTATTTACAGGGGAGCACTGAAGCTTTCTTT. Translation: CASTYLQGSTEAFF.

The CDR3 DNA reads TGTGCCAGCAGCCCCCTATCTGGAAACACCATATATTTT. As protein: CASSPLSGNTIYF. The chain is built from TRBV14 and TRBJ1-3; D unclear. The CDR3 totals 13 residues. Germline assignment: CDR1 SGHDN and CDR2 FVKESK. Trimming shortened V by 4 bases and J by 1 base, and 5 bases separated the two germline ends.

The V call is TRBV15, the J call TRBJ1-5; 8 nucleotides match TRBD1. The CDR3 is 18 residues long. Per germline, CDR1 LNHNV and CDR2 YYDKDF (reference sequence). Trimming cost V 1 base and J 5 bases; bases outside gene matches: 13. CDR3 bases: TGTGCCACCAGCAGAGTCCGACAGGGGAAGGTGGTGCATCAGCCCCAGCATTTT. This translates into CATSRVRQGKVVHQPQHF.

The chain recombines TRBV10-3 with TRBJ1-3, with TRBD1 matching over 8 bases. CDR3 length equals 16 residues. Germline V lookup: CDR1 ENHRY, CDR2 SYGVKD. The ends lost 6 bases at V and 2 bases at J; junction bases unmatched: 9. CDR3 sequence (DNA): TGTGCCATCAGGGACACGACAGGGGAGGCTGGAAACACCATATATTTT. It translates to CAIRDTTGEAGNTIYF.

Here the CDR3 reads CASSLAGIGNQPQHF. The DNA for the CDR3 is TGTGCCAGCAGTTTGGCAGGAATAGGCAATCAGCCCCAGCATTTT. The V gene is TRBV27, the J gene TRBJ1-5; D gene ambiguous. The CDR3 covers 15 residues. Germline CDR1 and CDR2: MNHEY and SMNVEV (reference sequence). Trimming left V 3 bases short and J 2 bases short, with 11 bases between.

CDR3 DNA sequence: TGCGCCAGCAGTGAAACGGGAGAAGGGTCGACGCAGTATTTT. Translated, it gives CASSETGEGSTQYF. The chain combines TRBV10-1 with TRBJ2-3; tentative D call: TRBD2 (6 bases). Germline V gene sequence: CDR1 WNHNN, CDR2 SYGVQD (reference sequence). V gave up 3 bases and J gave up 9 bases, with 16 bases separating them. This CDR3 comprises 14 residues.

V is TRBV11-2 and J is TRBJ2-2; 7 positions match TRBD1. CDR3 length: 16 amino acids. CDR1 and CDR2 from the germline V gene are SGHAT and FQNNGV. With V trimmed by 5 bases and J by 0 bases, 6 bases remained unmatched. DNA for the CDR3: TGTGCCAGCAGCGTGGGGACAGCTTCGAACACCGGGGAGCTGTTTTTT. Protein product: CASSVGTASNTGELFF.

This chain uses TRBV5-1 with TRBJ2-7, with D tentatively TRBD1 (7 bases). Trimming cost V 3 bases and J 1 base, with 17 bases left between them. The length of the CDR3 is 16 residues. Germline CDR1 reads SGHRS; CDR2 reads YFSETQ. CDR3 amino acids: CASSSEGTVGSYEQYV. CDR3 sequence (DNA): TGCGCCAGCAGCTCGGAGGGGACAGTTGGATCCTACGAGCAGTACGTC.

The chain couples TRBV19 to TRBJ1-3, with D perhaps TRBD1 (6 bases). Germline lookup yields CDR1 LNHDA and CDR2 SQIVND (reference sequence). The CDR3 spans 12 residues. With 4 bases removed from V and 16 bases from J, the gap between germline ends came to 17 bases. This chain's CDR3 is CASSTLADRRYF. The CDR3 nucleotides are TGTGCCAGTAGTACTCTTGCGGACAGAAGGTATTTT.

V gene TRBV11-3 combines with J gene TRBJ2-3, with TRBD1 as a possible D gene (5 bases). The germline V gene encodes CDR1 SGHNT and CDR2 YENEEA. The germline V and J ends were trimmed by 5 bases and 5 bases, with 14 bases remaining between them. The CDR3 spans 14 residues. CDR3 sequence: CASSPLGLRDTQYF. The CDR3 DNA reads as TGTGCCAGCAGCCCCTTGGGGCTTAGAGATACGCAGTATTTT.

This clone showed up just a few times. V usage is TRBV6-2 or TRBV6-3 and J usage is TRBJ1-2; 11 bases are shared with TRBD1. The CDR3 is made up of 19 amino acids. V was clipped by 2 bases and J by 5 bases; unmatched bases: 16. Germline V CDR1 and CDR2: MNHEY, SVGEGT. As DNA, the CDR3 is TGTGCCAGCAGTTACCCTTCACTCAAGGGACAGGGGGGCGAATATGGCTACACCTTC. As protein: CASSYPSLKGQGGEYGYTF.

This sequence joins TRBV6-5 and TRBJ2-7; D may be TRBD1 (6 bases). Germline-derived CDR1 and CDR2 are MNHEY and SVGAGI. With 6 bases removed from V and 5 bases from J, the gap between germline ends came to 11 bases. The CDR3 loop spans 12 amino acids. The CDR3 coding sequence is TGTGCCAGCAGACGATACAGGGACGAGCAGTACTTC. The encoded protein is CASRRYRDEQYF.

This rearrangement joins TRBV19 to TRBJ1-5; no firm D call. The CDR3 runs 15 residues. The ends were cut back, 1 base at V and 2 bases at J, with 9 bases in the middle. Germline CDR1 is LNHDA and CDR2 is SQIVND (reference sequence). The CDR3 DNA is TGTGCCAGTAGTATAGTGGGCGGGGGCAATCAGCCCCAGCATTTT. This gives the protein CASSIVGGGNQPQHF.

This clone was observed once. This rearrangement joins TRBV30 to TRBJ1-2, with D unclear. Germline V lookup: CDR1 GTSNPN, CDR2 SVGIG (reference sequence). The CDR3 is 14 residues long. V lost 2 bases, J lost 4 bases, and 14 bases lay in between. CDR3: CAWSLGGYTYGYTF. The CDR3, as DNA: TGTGCCTGGAGTCTAGGAGGGTATACCTATGGCTACACCTTC.

The rearrangement joins TRBV13 to TRBJ2-2, with TRBD2 as a possible D gene (5 bases). This CDR3 spans 13 amino acids. Trimming cost V 8 bases and J 7 bases, with 14 bases left between them. Germline V gene sequence: CDR1 PRHDT, CDR2 FYEKMQ (reference sequence). This chain's CDR3 is CASVGTGSGELFF. The DNA of the CDR3 is TGTGCCAGCGTCGGTACGGGAAGCGGGGAGCTGTTTTTT.

The V and J genes are TRBV18 and TRBJ1-6, with TRBD1 matching 8 bases. This CDR3 is built from 21 residues. V shed 4 bases and J 0 bases; nucleotides not matched to a gene: 17. Germline CDR1 KGHSH, CDR2 LQKENI. Here the CDR3 reads CASSRKPTGGIPSSYNSPLHF. The CDR3 coding sequence is TGTGCCAGCTCACGAAAGCCCACAGGGGGTATACCAAGCTCCTATAATTCACCCCTCCACTTT.

The chain has TRBV3-1 (or the pseudogene TRBV3-2) and TRBJ2-3; 15 bases match TRBD2. The J segment lost 6 bases and the V segment lost 0 bases, leaving 25 bases of the junction unmatched. There are 24 residues in the CDR3. Germline V gene data show CDR1 as LGHDT and CDR2 as YNNKEL (reference sequence). The CDR3 reads CASSQDTQPPGTSGGKVSGDTQYF. The CDR3 DNA sequence: TGTGCCAGCAGCCAAGATACCCAACCGCCCGGGACTAGCGGGGGGAAAGTGAGTGGGGATACGCAGTATTTT.

This chain connects TRBV19 to TRBJ1-5; 9 bases match TRBD1. J was trimmed by 7 bases and V by 10 bases; bases with no gene match: 14. From germline, CDR1 is LNHDA and CDR2 SQIVND (reference sequence). The CDR3 has 15 residues. The CDR3 DNA sequence: TGTGCCACCCGGCTCATTACAGGGGGCGGGCAGCCCCAGCATTTT. It is translated as CATRLITGGGQPQHF. Together with reference TRBV19 and TRBJ1-5, the CDR3 gives the full variable domain: DGGITQSPKYLFRKEGQNVTLSCEQNLNHDAMYWYRQDPGQGLRLIYYSQIVNDFQKGDIAEGYSVSREKKESFPLTVTSAQKNPTAFYLCATRLITGGGQPQHFGDGTRLSIL.

The rearrangement links TRBV2 to TRBJ2-1; D is uncertain. V dropped 6 bases and J dropped 4 bases, with 4 bases sitting between them. The length of the CDR3 is 11 residues. Germline-derived CDR1 and CDR2 are SNHLY and FYNNEI. CDR3 sequence reads: CASRQYNEQFF. In DNA form, the CDR3 reads TGTGCCAGCAGGCAGTACAATGAGCAGTTCTTC.

This rearrangement joins TRBV19 to TRBJ1-1, with D unresolved. This CDR3 has 16 residues. V was trimmed by 0 bases and J by 1 base, leaving 12 bases between them. Germline CDR1 is LNHDA and CDR2 is SQIVND (reference sequence). The CDR3 protein is CASSIDLLRQNTEAFF. Written as DNA, the CDR3 is TGTGCCAGTAGTATAGATCTATTGCGGCAGAACACTGAAGCTTTCTTT.

V usage is TRBV7-6 and J usage is TRBJ2-1, with 9 bases fitting TRBD2. The V gene end was trimmed by 4 bases and the J gene end by 6 bases; junction bases not matched to a gene: 4. This CDR3 is built from 14 residues. Germline V CDR1 and CDR2: SGHVS, FNYEAQ. The CDR3 DNA is TGTGCCAGCAGCTCTCGAGCGGGGGGCAATGAGCAGTTCTTC. It specifies CASSSRAGGNEQFF.

V is TRBV27 and J is TRBJ2-7; 7 nucleotides line up with TRBD2. CDR1 is MNHEY and CDR2 is SMNVEV in the germline V gene (reference sequence). This CDR3 region has 12 residues. Trimming at V came to 8 bases and at J to 3 bases, leaving 4 bases not matched to a gene. The CDR3 spells CASGRGSYEQYF. The DNA of the CDR3 is TGTGCCAGCGGGCGGGGGAGCTACGAGCAGTACTTC.

The rearrangement links TRBV5-1 to TRBJ2-1; 7 bases are a match to TRBD1. The CDR3 is made up of 13 amino acids. The V and J ends lost 5 bases and 10 bases, in that order; junction bases with no gene match: 9. Germline CDR1 is SGHRS and CDR2 is YFSETQ. As DNA, the CDR3 is TGCGCCAGCAGTCAGACAGGGTCTCGGGAGCAGTTCTTC. Its protein is CASSQTGSREQFF.

The chain combines TRBV6-4 with TRBJ1-6; D unresolved. V lost 8 bases, J lost 9 bases, and 14 bases lay in between. Germline V gene sequence: CDR1 MRHNA, CDR2 SNTAGT. This CDR3 contains 13 residues. The CDR3 spells CASRETLISPLHF. CDR3 in DNA: TGTGCCAGCCGGGAGACCCTTATTTCACCCCTCCACTTT.

The chain carries TRBV2 and TRBJ1-1; D is unresolved. Per germline, CDR1 SNHLY and CDR2 FYNNEI. The CDR3 contains 17 residues. V dropped 3 bases and J dropped 0 bases, with 17 bases sitting between them. The CDR3 bases are TGTGCCAGCAGTGAGGAGGCTCCCGCTAGCATGAACACTGAAGCTTTCTTT. This codes for CASSEEAPASMNTEAFF. The full variable domain, rest sourced from reference TRBV2 and TRBJ1-1, is EPEVTQTPSHQVTQMGQEVILRCVPISNHLYFYWYRQILGQKVEFLVSFYNNEISEKSEIFDDQFSVERPDGSNFTLKIRSTKLEDSAMYFCASSEEAPASMNTEAFFGQGTRLTVV.

The chain has TRBV19 and TRBJ2-5; D uncertain. This CDR3 comprises 14 residues. The germline CDR1 and CDR2 sequences are LNHDA and SQIVND (reference sequence). Between the trimmed V and J ends, which lost 5 bases and 2 bases, there was a span of 12 bases. The CDR3 loop reads CASSLGRVQETQYF. CDR3 DNA sequence: TGTGCCAGTAGTCTCGGTCGGGTACAAGAGACCCAGTACTTC.

The chain joins TRBV21-1 to TRBJ2-7; the table's D gene call, TRBD1, was not cross checked with the DNA. TRBV21-1 is a known pseudogene. There are 17 residues in the CDR3. DNA of the CDR3: TGTGCCAGCATCGCAAGGTCGGGACAGGGAAATTCCTACGAGCAGTACGTC. It is translated as CASIARSGQGNSYEQYV.